This entry features one T cell receptor beta chain sequence. Treatment indicated: roughly 18 received Ad26.COV2.S at low or high dose, single or two shots; about 5 received placebo; per-sample allocation not given. Material that was analyzed had been drawn on day 63 after the first vaccine or placebo injection. This entry comes from a study of Ad26.COV2.S vaccination and SARS-CoV-2 variants. Study in general: The study gave Ad26.COV2.S intramuscularly, once or twice 56 days apart.

Only in-frame clones appear in the TCRdb table, and some are missing; sequencing was by immunoSEQ multiplex PCR. The sample has about 680,000 clones, 70% to 90% seen once; the top ten hold about 1.5%. The source was peripheral blood, collected in a trial of Ad26.COV2.S vaccine versus placebo. The sequence was obtained from a person between 18 and 59 years old who received the Ad26.COV2.S COVID-19 vaccine or a placebo.

The CDR3 spells CASNPTRTGQPLNTEAFF. The CDR3 DNA follows: TGCGCCAGCAACCCGACCAGAACAGGGCAACCCCTGAACACTGAAGCTTTCTTT. This rearrangement joins TRBV23-1 to TRBJ1-1; D may be TRBD1 (6 bases). TRBV23-1 is labeled an ORF, and its function is uncertain. The CDR3 is made up of 18 amino acids. V lost 7 bases and J 0 bases, leaving 24 bases between the germline ends.